The sequence of this T cell receptor (beta chain) was determined in a study of response to subunit inactivated influenza vaccine. This CDR3 contains 18 residues. Germline assignment: CDR1 DFQATT and CDR2 SNEGSKA (reference sequence). Trimming stripped 2 bases from V and 0 bases from J, with 20 bases between. This clonotype was seen a few times. Its cognate antigen is unknown. Study results and caveats: Only a handful of new T cells, the authors suggested, are recruited with each seasonal influenza vaccination.

TCRdb processed the RT-PCR reads anew with MiXCR; each CDR3 protein has one entry. Altogether about 190,000 distinct CDR3 sequences are present, 13% to 15% being singletons, with the ten largest covering about 26%. The specimen comprised CD8+ T cells sorted from PBMCs, sampled about 5 days after vaccination. V usage is TRBV20-1 and J usage is TRBJ2-4; no firm D call. The receptor's source is a man aged 50-59 years who received an inactivated influenza vaccine. The CDR3 DNA sequence: TGCAGTGCTAGAATGGAGTTAGTGGGAACTGTAGCCAAAAACATTCAGTACTTC. The encoded protein is CSARMELVGTVAKNIQYF.